The clone carrying this T cell receptor beta chain was picked up many times. Its antigen is undetermined. These data come from a study of T-cell memory formation after mild COVID-19. Study overall: TCR clusters mostly belonged to single donors. Study conclusions and caveats: Confirmation was lacking for SARS-CoV-2 specificity of second-wave clones that peaked on day 37. Day 15 to 85 contractors were CD4/CD8 balanced; later expanders leaned CD4+.

CDR3 length: 15 amino acids. V lost 1 base and J lost 0, with 11 bases in between. Germline lookup yields CDR1 SGHRS and CDR2 YFSETQ. Constant-segment primers and 5'RACE yielded cDNA libraries for TCR alpha and TCR beta, each carrying sample barcodes and UMIs. TCRdb re-called the 5' RACE reads with MiXCR, one entry per CDR3 protein. The sample lists approximately 260,000 distinct CDR3 sequences, about a sixth seen once, with approximately 3.5% in the top ten. The sequencing input was PBMCs or a T cell subset sorted from them (not recorded which). The origin of this receptor is a man aged 18 to 30 who had mild COVID-19 (a few samples of this study predate the infection). Cell type and time point are not known. The rearrangement links TRBV5-1 to TRBJ2-7; D is undetermined. The CDR3 nucleotides are TGCGCCAGCAGCTTGCACGACGGCAGCTCCTACGAGCAGTACTTC. Its protein product is CASSLHDGSSYEQYF.